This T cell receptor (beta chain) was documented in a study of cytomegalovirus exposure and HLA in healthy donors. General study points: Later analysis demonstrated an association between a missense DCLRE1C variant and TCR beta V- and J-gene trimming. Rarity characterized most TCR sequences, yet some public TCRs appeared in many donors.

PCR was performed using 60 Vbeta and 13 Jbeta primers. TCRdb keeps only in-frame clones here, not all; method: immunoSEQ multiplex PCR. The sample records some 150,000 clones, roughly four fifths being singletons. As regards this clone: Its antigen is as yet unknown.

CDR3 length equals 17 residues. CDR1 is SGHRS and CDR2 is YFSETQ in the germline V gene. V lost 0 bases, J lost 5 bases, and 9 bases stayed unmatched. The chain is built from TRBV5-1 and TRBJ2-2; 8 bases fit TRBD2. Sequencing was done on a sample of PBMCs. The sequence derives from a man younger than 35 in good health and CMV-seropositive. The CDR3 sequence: CASSLASQRERTGELFF. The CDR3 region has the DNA TGCGCCAGCAGCTTGGCGTCTCAGCGGGAGAGGACCGGGGAGCTGTTTTTT. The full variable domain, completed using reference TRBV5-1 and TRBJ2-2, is KAGVTQTPRYLIKTRGQQVTLSCSPISGHRSVSWYQQTPGQGLQFLFEYFSETQRNKGNFPGRFSGRQFSNSRSEMNVSTLELGDSALYLCASSLASQRERTGELFFGEGSRLTVL.